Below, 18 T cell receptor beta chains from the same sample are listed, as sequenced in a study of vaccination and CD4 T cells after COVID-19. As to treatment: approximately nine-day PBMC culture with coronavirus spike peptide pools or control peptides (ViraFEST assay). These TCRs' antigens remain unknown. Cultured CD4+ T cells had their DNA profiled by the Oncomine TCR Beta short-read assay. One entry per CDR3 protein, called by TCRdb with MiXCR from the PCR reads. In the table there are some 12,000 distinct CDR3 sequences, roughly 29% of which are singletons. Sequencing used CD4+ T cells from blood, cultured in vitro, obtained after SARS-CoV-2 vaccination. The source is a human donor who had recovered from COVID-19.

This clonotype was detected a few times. The CDR3 here is CASSQYRAETDTQYF. DNA for the CDR3: TGTGCCAGCAGCCAGTACCGCGCGGAGACAGATACGCAGTATTTT. This chain joins TRBV7-9 and TRBJ2-3, with D unclear. CDR3 length: 15 residues. The V end was cut by 5 bases, the J end by 3 bases, with 15 bases between. Germline V gene data show CDR1 as SEHNR and CDR2 as FQNEAQ (reference sequence).

This CDR3 reads CASSFPSSGNTIYF. The CDR3 bases are TGTGCCAGCAGTTTTCCGAGCTCTGGAAACACCATATATTTT. The gene calls are TRBV6-5 and TRBJ1-3, with unresolved D. Trimming shortened V by 4 bases and J by 0 bases, and 7 bases separated the two germline ends. The germline CDR1 and CDR2 sequences are MNHEY and SVGAGI. The CDR3 has 14 amino acids.

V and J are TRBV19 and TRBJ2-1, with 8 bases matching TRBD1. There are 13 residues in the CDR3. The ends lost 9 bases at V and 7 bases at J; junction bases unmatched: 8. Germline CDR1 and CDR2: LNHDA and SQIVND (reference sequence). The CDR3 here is CASSGGRGNEQFF. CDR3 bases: TGTGCCAGCTCAGGGGGCCGGGGGAATGAGCAGTTCTTC. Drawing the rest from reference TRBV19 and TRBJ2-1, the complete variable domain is DGGITQSPKYLFRKEGQNVTLSCEQNLNHDAMYWYRQDPGQGLRLIYYSQIVNDFQKGDIAEGYSVSREKKESFPLTVTSAQKNPTAFYLCASSGGRGNEQFFGPGTRLTVL.

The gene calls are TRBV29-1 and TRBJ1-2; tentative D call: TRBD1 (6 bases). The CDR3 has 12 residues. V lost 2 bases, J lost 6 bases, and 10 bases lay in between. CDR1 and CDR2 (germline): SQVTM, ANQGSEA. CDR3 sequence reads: CSVETGKNGYTF. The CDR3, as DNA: TGCAGCGTTGAAACAGGGAAGAATGGCTACACCTTC. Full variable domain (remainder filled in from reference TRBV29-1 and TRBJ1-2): SAVISQKPSRDICQRGTSLTIQCQVDSQVTMMFWYRQQPGQSLTLIATANQGSEATYESGFVIDKFPISRPNLTFSTLTVSNMSPEDSSIYLCSVETGKNGYTFGSGTRLTVV.

The CDR3: CASSWGYNQPQHF. The CDR3 bases are TGTGCCAGCAGCTGGGGTTACAATCAGCCCCAGCATTTT. The chain employs TRBV7-2 and TRBJ1-5; D ambiguous. There are 13 residues in the CDR3. Per the germline V gene, CDR1 is SGHTA and CDR2 is FQGNSA. The V end lost 4 bases, the J end lost 3 bases, and 7 bases lay between the germline ends.

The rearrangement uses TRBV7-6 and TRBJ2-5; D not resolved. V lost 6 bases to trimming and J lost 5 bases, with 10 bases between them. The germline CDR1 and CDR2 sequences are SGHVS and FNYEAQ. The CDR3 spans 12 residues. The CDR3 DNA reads TGTGCCAGCAGTTTTTCGTGGGAGACCCAGTACTTC. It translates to CASSFSWETQYF.

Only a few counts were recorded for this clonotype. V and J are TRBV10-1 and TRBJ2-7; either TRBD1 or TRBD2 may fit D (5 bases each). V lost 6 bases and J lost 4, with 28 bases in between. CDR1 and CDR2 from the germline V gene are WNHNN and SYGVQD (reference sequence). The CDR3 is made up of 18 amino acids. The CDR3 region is CASSGNRDRRTRRYEQYF. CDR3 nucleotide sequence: TGCGCCAGCAGCGGTAACCGGGACCGACGAACCCGGAGGTACGAGCAGTACTTC.

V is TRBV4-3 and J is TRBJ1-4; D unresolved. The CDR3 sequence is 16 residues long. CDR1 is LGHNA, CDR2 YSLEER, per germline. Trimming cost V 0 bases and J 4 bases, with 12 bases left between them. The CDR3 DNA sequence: TGCGCCAGCAGCCAAGATTTGACGGCGGTTAATGAAAAACTGTTTTTT. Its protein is CASSQDLTAVNEKLFF.

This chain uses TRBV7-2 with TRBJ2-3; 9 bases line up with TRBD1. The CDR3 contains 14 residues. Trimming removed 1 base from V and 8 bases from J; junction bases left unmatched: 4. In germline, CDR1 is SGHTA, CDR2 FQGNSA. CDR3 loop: CASSLGGTGSTQYF. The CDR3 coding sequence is TGTGCCAGCAGCTTAGGAGGGACAGGGTCTACGCAGTATTTT.

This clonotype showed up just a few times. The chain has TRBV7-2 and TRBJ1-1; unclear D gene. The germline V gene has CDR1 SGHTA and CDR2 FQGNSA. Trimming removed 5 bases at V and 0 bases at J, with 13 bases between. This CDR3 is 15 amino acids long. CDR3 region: CASSRFGNLNTEAFF. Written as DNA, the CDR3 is TGTGCCAGCAGCCGTTTCGGCAATCTGAACACTGAAGCTTTCTTT.

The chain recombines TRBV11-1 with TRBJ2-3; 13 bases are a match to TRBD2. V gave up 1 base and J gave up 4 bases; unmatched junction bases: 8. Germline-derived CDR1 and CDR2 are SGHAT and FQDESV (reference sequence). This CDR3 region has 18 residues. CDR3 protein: CASSLDTRTSGRADTQYF. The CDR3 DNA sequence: TGTGCCAGCAGCTTAGACACAAGAACTAGCGGGAGGGCAGATACGCAGTATTTT. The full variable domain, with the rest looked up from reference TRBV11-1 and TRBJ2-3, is EAEVAQSPRYKITEKSQAVAFWCDPISGHATLYWYRQILGQGPELLVQFQDESVVDDSQLPKDRFSAERLKGVDSTLKIQPAELGDSAMYLCASSLDTRTSGRADTQYFGPGTRLTVL.

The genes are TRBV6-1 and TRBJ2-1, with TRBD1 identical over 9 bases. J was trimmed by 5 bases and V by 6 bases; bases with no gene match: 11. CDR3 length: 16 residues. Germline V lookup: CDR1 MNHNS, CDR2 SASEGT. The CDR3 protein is CASRMTGTGIDNEQFF. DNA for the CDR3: TGTGCCAGCAGGATGACCGGGACAGGGATCGACAATGAGCAGTTCTTC.

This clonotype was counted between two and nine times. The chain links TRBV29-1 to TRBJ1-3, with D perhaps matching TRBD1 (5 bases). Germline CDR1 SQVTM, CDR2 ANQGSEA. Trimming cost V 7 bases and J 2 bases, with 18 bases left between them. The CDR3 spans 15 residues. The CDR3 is CSGQLRLQPGNTIYF. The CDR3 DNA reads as TGCAGCGGACAGTTACGGCTACAGCCTGGAAACACCATATATTTT.

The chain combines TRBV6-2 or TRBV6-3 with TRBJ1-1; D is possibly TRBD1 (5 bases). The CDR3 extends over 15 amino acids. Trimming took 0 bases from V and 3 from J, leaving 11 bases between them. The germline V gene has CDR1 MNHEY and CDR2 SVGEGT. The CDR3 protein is CASSYSGDGDTEAFF. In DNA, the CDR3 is TGTGCCAGCAGTTACTCAGGGGATGGGGACACTGAAGCTTTCTTT.

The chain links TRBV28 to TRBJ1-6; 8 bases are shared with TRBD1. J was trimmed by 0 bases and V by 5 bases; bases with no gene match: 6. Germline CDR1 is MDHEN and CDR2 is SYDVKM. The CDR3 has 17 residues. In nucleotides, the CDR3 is TGTGCCAGCAGTCCCCGGACAGGGCTCTCCTATAATTCACCCCTCCACTTT. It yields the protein CASSPRTGLSYNSPLHF.

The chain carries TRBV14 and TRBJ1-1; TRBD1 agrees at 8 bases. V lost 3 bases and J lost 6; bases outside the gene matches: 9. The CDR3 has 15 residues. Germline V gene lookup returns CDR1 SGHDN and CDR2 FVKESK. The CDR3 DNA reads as TGTGCCAGCAGCCACACGACAGGGGTAGGGGCTGAAGCTTTCTTT. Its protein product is CASSHTTGVGAEAFF.

CDR3 in DNA: TGTGCCAGCAGTTACTCGCAGCAGGCTAAGTACTTC. This codes for CASSYSQQAKYF. The rearrangement uses TRBV6-5 and TRBJ2-7; D gene uncertain. The CDR3 is 12 residues long. V lost 0 bases, J lost 11 bases, and 11 bases lay in between. Per the germline V gene, CDR1 is MNHEY and CDR2 is SVGAGI.

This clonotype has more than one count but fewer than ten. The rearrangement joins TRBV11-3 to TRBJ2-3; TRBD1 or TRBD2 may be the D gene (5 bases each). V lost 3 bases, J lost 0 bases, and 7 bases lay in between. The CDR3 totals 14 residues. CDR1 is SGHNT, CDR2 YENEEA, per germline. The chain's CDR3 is CASSLGRSTDTQYF. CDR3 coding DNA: TGTGCCAGCAGCTTGGGACGGAGCACAGATACGCAGTATTTT.